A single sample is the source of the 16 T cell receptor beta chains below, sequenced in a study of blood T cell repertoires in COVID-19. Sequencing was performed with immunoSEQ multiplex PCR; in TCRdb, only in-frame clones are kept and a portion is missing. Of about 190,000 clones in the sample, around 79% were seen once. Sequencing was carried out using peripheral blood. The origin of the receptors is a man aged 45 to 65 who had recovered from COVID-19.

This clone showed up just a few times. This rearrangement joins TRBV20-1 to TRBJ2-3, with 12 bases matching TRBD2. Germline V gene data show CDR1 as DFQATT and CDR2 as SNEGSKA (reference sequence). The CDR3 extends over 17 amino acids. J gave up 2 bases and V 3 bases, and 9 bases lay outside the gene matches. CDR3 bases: TGCAGTGCTAGTTTGGCTAGCGGGAGGGCCTTCACAGATACGCAGTATTTT. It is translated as CSASLASGRAFTDTQYF.

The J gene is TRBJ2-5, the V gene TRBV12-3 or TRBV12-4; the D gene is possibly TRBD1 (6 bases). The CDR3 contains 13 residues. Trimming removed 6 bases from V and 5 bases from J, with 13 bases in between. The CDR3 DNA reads TGTGCCAGCAGCTGGGACAACGAGGAGACCCAGTACTTC. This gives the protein CASSWDNEETQYF.

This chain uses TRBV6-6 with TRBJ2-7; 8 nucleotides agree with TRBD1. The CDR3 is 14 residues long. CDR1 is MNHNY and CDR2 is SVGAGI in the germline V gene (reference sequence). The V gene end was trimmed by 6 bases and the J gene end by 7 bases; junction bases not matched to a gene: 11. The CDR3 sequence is CASSTRQGAWEQYF. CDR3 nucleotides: TGTGCCAGCAGCACCCGGCAGGGGGCATGGGAGCAGTACTTC.

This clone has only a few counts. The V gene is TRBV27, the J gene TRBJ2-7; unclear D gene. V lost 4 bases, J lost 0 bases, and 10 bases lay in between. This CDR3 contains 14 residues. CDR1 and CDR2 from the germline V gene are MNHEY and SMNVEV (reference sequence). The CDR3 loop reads CASSSRISSYEQYF. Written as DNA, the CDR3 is TGTGCCAGCAGTTCAAGAATCAGCTCCTACGAGCAGTACTTC.

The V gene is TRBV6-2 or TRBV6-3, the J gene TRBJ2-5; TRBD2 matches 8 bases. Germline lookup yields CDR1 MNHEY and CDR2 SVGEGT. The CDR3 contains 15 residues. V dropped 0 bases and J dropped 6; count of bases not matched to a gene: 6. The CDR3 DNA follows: TGTGCCAGCAGTTACTCAAGCGGGAGTAGACAGACCCAGTACTTC. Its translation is CASSYSSGSRQTQYF.

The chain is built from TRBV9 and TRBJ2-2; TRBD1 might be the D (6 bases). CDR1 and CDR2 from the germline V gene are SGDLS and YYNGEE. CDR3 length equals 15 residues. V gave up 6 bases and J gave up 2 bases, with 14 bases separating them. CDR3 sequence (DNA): TGTGCCAGCAATACCGGGGACACCAACACCGGGGAGCTGTTTTTT. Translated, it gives CASNTGDTNTGELFF.

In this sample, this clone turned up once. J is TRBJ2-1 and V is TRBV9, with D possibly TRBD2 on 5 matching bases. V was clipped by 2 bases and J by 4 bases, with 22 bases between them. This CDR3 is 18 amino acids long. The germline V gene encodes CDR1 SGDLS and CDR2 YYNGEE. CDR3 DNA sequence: TGTGCCAGCAGCGTCCCCCGGGGTGGGATAACGATGTACAATGAGCAGTTCTTC. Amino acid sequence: CASSVPRGGITMYNEQFF.

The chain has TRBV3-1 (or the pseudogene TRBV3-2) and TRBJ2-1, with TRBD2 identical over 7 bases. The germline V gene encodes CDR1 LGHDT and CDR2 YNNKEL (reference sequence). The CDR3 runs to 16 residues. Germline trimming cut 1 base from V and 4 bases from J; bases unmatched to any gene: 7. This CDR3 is CASSQGASGVYNEQFF. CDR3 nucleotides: TGTGCCAGCAGCCAAGGGGCTAGCGGCGTATACAATGAGCAGTTCTTC.

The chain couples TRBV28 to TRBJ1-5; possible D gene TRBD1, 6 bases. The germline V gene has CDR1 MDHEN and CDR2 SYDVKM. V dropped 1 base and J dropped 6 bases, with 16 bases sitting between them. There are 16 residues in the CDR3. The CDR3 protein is CASSLFLRGLGQPQHF. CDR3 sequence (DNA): TGTGCCAGCAGTTTATTTCTCAGGGGTCTGGGTCAGCCCCAGCATTTT.

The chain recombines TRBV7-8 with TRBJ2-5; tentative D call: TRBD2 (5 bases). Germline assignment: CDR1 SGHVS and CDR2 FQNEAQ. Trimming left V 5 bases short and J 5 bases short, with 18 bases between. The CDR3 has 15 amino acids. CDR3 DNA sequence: TGTGCCAGCAGCCCAGGACTCCCACCCGCGGAGACCCAGTACTTC. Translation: CASSPGLPPAETQYF.

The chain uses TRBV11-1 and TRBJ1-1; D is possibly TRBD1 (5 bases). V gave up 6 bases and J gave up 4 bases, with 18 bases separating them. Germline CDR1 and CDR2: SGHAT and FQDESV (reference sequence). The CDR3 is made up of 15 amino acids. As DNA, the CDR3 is TGTGCCAGCAGTCCTGTCATCCAGGGAAGCACTGAAGCTTTCTTT. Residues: CASSPVIQGSTEAFF.

The CDR3 protein is CASSATGTVNTEAFF. In DNA form, the CDR3 reads TGTGCCAGCAGCGCTACCGGGACAGTGAACACTGAAGCTTTCTTT. The chain combines TRBV11-2 with TRBJ1-1; 7 bases line up with TRBD1. Trimming at V came to 5 bases and at J to 0 bases, leaving 6 bases not matched to a gene. CDR1 is SGHAT, CDR2 FQNNGV, per germline. CDR3 size: 15 residues.

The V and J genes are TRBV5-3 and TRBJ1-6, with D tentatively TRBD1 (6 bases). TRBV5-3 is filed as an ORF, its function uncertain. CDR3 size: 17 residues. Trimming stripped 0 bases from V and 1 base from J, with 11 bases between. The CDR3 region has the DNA TGTGCCAGAAGCTTGGCTTGGGGGCGGTCCTATAATTCACCCCTCCACTTT. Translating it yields CARSLAWGRSYNSPLHF.

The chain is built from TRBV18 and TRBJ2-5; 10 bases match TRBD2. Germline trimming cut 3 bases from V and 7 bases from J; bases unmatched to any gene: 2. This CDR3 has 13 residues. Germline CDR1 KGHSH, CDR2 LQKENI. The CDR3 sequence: CASSPQREGTQYF. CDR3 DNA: TGTGCCAGCTCACCGCAGCGGGAGGGGACCCAGTACTTC.

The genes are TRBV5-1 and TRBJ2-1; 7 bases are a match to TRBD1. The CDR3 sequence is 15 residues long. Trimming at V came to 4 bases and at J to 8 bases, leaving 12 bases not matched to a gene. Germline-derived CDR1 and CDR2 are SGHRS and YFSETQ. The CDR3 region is CASSPFELGGDEQFF. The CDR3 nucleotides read TGCGCCAGCAGCCCCTTTGAACTAGGGGGCGATGAGCAGTTCTTC. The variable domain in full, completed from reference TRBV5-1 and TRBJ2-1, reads KAGVTQTPRYLIKTRGQQVTLSCSPISGHRSVSWYQQTPGQGLQFLFEYFSETQRNKGNFPGRFSGRQFSNSRSEMNVSTLELGDSALYLCASSPFELGGDEQFFGPGTRLTVL.

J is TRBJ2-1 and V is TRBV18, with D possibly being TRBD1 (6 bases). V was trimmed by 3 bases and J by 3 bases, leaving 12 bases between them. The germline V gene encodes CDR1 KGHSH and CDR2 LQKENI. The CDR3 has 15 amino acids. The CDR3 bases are TGTGCCAGCTCACCCATACAGGGAAACTACAATGAGCAGTTCTTC. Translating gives CASSPIQGNYNEQFF.